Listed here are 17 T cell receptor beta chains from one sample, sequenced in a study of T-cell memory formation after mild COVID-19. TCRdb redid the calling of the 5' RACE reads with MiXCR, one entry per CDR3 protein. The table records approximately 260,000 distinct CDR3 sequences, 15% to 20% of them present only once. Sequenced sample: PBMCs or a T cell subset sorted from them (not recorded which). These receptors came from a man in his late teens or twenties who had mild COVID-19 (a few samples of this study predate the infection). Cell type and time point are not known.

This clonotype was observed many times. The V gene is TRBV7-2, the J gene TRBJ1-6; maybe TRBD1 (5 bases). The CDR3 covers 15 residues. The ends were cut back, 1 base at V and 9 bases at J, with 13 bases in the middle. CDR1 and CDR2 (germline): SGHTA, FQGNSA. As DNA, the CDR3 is TGTGCCAGCAGCTTAGAGGCCCCCGGGGCTTCACCCCTCCACTTT. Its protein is CASSLEAPGASPLHF.

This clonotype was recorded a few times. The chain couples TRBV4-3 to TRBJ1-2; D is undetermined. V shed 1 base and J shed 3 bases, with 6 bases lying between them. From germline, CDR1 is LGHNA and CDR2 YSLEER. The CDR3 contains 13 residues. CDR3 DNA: TGCGCCAGCAGCCAAGGGGTGCACTATGGCTACACCTTC. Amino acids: CASSQGVHYGYTF.

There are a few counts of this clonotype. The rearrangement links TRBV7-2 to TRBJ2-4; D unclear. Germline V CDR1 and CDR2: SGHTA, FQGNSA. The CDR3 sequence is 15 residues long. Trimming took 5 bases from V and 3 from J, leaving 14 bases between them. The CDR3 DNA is TGTGCCAGCAGCACACAAGCCCTAGTCAAAAACATTCAGTACTTC. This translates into CASSTQALVKNIQYF.

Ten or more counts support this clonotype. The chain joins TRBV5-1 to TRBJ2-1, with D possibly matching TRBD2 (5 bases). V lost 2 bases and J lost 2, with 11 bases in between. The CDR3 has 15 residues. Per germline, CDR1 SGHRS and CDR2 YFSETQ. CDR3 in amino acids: CASSLGLAPYNEQFF. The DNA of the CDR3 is TGCGCCAGCAGCTTAGGGCTAGCCCCCTACAATGAGCAGTTCTTC.

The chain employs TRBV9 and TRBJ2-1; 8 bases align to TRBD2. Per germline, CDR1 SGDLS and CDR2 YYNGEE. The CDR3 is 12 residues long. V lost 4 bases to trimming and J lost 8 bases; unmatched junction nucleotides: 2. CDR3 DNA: TGTGCCAGCAGCCCGGGGGGGCATGAGCAGTTCTTC. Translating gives CASSPGGHEQFF.

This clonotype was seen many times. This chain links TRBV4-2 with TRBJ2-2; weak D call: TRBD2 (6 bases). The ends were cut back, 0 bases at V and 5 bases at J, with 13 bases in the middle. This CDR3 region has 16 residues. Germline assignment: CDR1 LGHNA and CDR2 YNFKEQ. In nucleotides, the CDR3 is TGTGCCAGCAGCCAAGATTGGGACTCCCTGACCGGGGAGCTGTTTTTT. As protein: CASSQDWDSLTGELFF.

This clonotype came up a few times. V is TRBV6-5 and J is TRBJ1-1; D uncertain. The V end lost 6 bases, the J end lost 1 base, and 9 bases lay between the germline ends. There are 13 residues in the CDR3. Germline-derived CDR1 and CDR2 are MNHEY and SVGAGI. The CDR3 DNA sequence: TGTGCCAGCAGCCGCCCGGGGAACACTGAAGCTTTCTTT. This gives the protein CASSRPGNTEAFF.

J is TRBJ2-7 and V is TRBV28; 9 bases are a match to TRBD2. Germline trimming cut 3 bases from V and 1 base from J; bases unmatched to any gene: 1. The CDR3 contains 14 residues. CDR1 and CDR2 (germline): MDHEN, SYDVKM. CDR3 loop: CASSFAGGSYEQYV. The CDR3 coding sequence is TGTGCCAGCAGTTTCGCGGGGGGGTCCTACGAGCAGTACGTC.

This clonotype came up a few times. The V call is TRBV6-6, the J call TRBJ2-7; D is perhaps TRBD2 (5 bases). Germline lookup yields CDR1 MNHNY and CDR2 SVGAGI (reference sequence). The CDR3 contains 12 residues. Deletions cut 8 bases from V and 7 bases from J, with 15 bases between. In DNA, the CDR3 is TGTGCCAGCTCTCCCGGGATGGGGGAGCAGTACGTC. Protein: CASSPGMGEQYV.

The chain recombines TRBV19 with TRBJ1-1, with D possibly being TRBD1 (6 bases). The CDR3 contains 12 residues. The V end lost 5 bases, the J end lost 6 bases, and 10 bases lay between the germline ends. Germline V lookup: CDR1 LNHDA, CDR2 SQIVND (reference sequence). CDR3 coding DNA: TGTGCCAGTAGTCCGTGGACAGCTGAAGCTTTCTTT. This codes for CASSPWTAEAFF. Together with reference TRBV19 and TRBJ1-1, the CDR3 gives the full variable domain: DGGITQSPKYLFRKEGQNVTLSCEQNLNHDAMYWYRQDPGQGLRLIYYSQIVNDFQKGDIAEGYSVSREKKESFPLTVTSAQKNPTAFYLCASSPWTAEAFFGQGTRLTVV.

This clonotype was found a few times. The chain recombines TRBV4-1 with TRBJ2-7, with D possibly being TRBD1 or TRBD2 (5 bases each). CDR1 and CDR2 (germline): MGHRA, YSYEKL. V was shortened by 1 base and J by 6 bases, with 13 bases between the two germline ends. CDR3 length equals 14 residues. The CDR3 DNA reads TGCGCCAGCAGCCAAGGGACACAAAGCGGCGAGCAGTACGTC. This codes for CASSQGTQSGEQYV.

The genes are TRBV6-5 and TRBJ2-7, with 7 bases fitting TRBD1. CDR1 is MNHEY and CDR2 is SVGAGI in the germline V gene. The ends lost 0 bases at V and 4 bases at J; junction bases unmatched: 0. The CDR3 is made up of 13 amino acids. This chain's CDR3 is CASSYSQGYEQYF. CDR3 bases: TGTGCCAGCAGTTACTCACAGGGGTACGAGCAGTACTTC.

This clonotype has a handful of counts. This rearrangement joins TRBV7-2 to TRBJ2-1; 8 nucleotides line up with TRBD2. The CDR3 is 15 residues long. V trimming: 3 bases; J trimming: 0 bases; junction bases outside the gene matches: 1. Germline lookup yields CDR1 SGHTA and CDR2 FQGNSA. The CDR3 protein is CASSFGGGSYNEQFF. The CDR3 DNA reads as TGTGCCAGCAGCTTCGGGGGGGGCTCCTACAATGAGCAGTTCTTC.

CDR3 loop: CASSTSYEQFF. DNA for the CDR3: TGTGCCAGCAGCACCTCGTATGAGCAGTTCTTC. V is TRBV7-9 and J is TRBJ2-1; D uncertain. Germline V CDR1 and CDR2: SEHNR, FQNEAQ (reference sequence). The CDR3 loop spans 11 amino acids. V lost 5 bases and J lost 8, with 7 bases in between.

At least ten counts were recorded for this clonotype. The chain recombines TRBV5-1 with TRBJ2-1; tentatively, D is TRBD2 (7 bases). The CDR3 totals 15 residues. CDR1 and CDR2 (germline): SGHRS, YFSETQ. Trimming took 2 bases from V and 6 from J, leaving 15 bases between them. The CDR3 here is CASSFFAGAANEQFF. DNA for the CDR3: TGCGCCAGCAGCTTTTTCGCGGGGGCCGCCAATGAGCAGTTCTTC.

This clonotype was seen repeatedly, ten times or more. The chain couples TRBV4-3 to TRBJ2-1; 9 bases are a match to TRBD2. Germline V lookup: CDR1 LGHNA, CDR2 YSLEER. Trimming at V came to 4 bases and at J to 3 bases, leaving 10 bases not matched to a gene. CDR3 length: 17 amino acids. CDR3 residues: CASSRMPLAGNYNEQFF. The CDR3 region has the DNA TGCGCCAGCAGCCGTATGCCTCTAGCGGGGAACTACAATGAGCAGTTCTTC.

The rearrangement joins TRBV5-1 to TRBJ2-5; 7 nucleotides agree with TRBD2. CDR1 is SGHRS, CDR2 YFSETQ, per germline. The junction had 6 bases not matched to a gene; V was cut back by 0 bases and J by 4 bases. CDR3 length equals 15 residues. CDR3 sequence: CASSLGVGTTETQYF. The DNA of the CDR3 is TGCGCCAGCAGCTTGGGAGTCGGGACTACAGAGACCCAGTACTTC.